Given below is one T cell receptor beta chain in context. As yet, its antigen is unknown. The CDR3 runs to 15 residues. Germline CDR1 and CDR2: LNHDA and SQIVND (reference sequence). Unmatched junction bases numbered 4, after V lost 1 base and J lost 2 bases. This sample stems from a study of graft-versus-host responses after intestinal transplantation. Study-wide background: Each patient got anti-thymocyte globulin induction, then tacrolimus and steroids for about 3 years. Whole-study findings and limits: GvH clones turned up in recipient marrow; some had shown up first in ileum or blood. Among circulating GvH clones, peak levels were associated with early post-transplant declines in HvG clones.

Produced via immunoSEQ multiplex PCR; TCRdb's table is partial and in-frame only. Of some 97,000 clones listed, about 90% are singletons. The material was unstimulated CD4+ T cells sorted from spleen or lymph node cells, obtained before transplant. The source is a human donor who was the organ donor for an intestinal transplant. This chain uses TRBV19 with TRBJ2-7, with 8 bases matching TRBD2. DNA for the CDR3: TGTGCCAGTAGTATAGTTGGCGGGGGGACCTACGAGCAGTACTTC. This sequence encodes CASSIVGGGTYEQYF.